This TCR beta chain was sequenced for a study of T cell responses to AZD1222 COVID-19 vaccine (dated by TCRdb to the early 2020s). Some background on the complete study: AZD1222 recipients given second doses at about 4 weeks or at about 12 weeks were pooled, since spike-specific TCR depth and breadth were not found to differ between the two schedules. A total of around 240 trial participants underwent TCR sequencing, of whom some 200 had received two doses of AZD1222 and some 25 had received two doses of the MenACWY control vaccine. Trial participants were enrolled by age into subgroups of 18-55, 56-69 and 70-plus years, and approximately 150, 30 and 60 TCR-sequenced participants, respectively, were included in these subgroups.

The CDR3 regions of human TCRbeta chains were analyzed by immunosequencing. For the original study's pipeline: TCRs in the repertoires were matched against a reference library of SARS-CoV-2-specific TCRs that had been generated with the MIRA antigen-specificity platform. Breadth was defined as the fraction of unique TCRs that were SARS-CoV-2-associated. Depth was defined as the fraction of total T cells that were SARS-CoV-2-associated. Using the MIRA data, each spike-specific TCR was assigned both to the spike region to which the TCR was reactive and to a CD4 or CD8 class. Log10-transformed breadth and depth values were compared by one-way ANOVA with Sidak's multiple comparisons tests. TCRdb obtained this table from immuneACCESS and retained in-frame rearrangements with V and J assigned. These tables miss some clones; where compared with another copy, unresolved V genes account for less than half of the shortfall, and the remainder is unexplained. V and J calls and clone size are as listed in that table; D and trimming were resolved from the DNA. Recorded for this sample are around 120,000 clones; over 80% of them occurred a single time. The ten biggest clones cover 14% to 15% of the sample.

Comment on this clone: Its target antigen remains unknown. No much larger clone exists at a distance of one base, and base qualities are not known.

The paper as a whole reports these results and caveats: No day 14 peak-response samples were available, so repertoires were characterized only after the peak T cell response. Spike-specific TCR breadth and depth rose significantly after two AZD1222 doses compared with day 0 and with MenACWY recipients. Reportedly, almost half of the unique spike-specific TCRs recognized epitopes lying outside the regions that are mutated in the B.1.351 and B.1.1.7 variants. Only six AZD1222 recipients were SARS-CoV-2 seropositive at baseline, limiting conclusions about previously exposed vaccinees. Most participants were white British and females outnumbered males, and the authors suggested that clonal diversity may have been underestimated. The vaccine-associated CD4 TCRs covered the entire spike protein, and the dominant responses fell in regions 160-218 and 743-854. The 56-69-year group was small, and its depth increase did not reach significance, likely because of low power.

The time point label here, explained by the study, means: baseline before first vaccination. The vaccinee samples were drawn from two UK trials, COV001 and COV002, one of which was a single-blind randomized controlled phase 2/3 trial testing AZD1222 (ChAdOx1 nCoV-19) in healthy adults. For TCRbeta chain sequencing, PBMC samples were collected from trial participants at day 0 and at day 28 after the second dose. The receptor was isolated from an adult in good health. Sample: peripheral blood, taken on day 0 of AZD1222 vaccination.

The nucleotide sequence reads TGTGCCAGCTGCGCGGGGAGTGAAGCTTTCTTT. Its translation is CASCAGSEAFF. This receptor chain uses TRBV28 and TRBJ1-1; there is no confident call for the D gene. From the cysteine through the phenylalanine, the CDR3 covers 11 amino acids. Only CDR3 DNA remains: 33 bases, in frame from the first base. The junction carries 11 bases between V and J, which are trimmed by 8 bases and 7 bases respectively. According to the germline V gene, CDR1 reads MDHEN and CDR2 reads SYDVKM.